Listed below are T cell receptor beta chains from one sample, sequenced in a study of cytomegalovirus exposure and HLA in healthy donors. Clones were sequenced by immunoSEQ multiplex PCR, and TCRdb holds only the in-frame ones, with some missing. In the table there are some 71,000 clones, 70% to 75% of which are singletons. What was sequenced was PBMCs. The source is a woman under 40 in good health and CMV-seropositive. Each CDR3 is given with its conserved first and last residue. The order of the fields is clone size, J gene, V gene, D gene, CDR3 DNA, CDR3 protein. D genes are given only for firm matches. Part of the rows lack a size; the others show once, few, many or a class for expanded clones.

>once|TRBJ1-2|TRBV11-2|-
TGTGCCAGCAGCTTAAACCCCCAGGGTAACTATGGCTACACCTTC
CASSLNPQGNYGYTF
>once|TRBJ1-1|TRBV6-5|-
TGTGCCAGCAGCCACGGGGGGAACACTGAAGCTTTCTTT
CASSHGGNTEAFF
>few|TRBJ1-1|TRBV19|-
TGTGCCAGTAGTAGGGTGAGAGGCACTGAAGCTTTCTTT
CASSRVRGTEAFF
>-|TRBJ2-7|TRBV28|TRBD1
TGTGCCAGCAGTGAGACAGGGCATGCCTACGAGCAGTACTTC
CASSETGHAYEQYF
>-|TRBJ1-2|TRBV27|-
TGTGCCAGCAGTGCCCCGCGGGGAGGCTACACCTTC
CASSAPRGGYTF
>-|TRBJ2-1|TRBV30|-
TGTGCCTGGAGTCCGACACGCAATGAGCAGTTCTTC
CAWSPTRNEQFF
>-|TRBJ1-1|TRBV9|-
TGTGCCAGCAGCGTAGACGGGAGGCGGGCTTTCTTT
CASSVDGRRAFF
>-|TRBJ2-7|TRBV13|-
TGTGCCAGCAGCTTTAACTACTACGAGCAGTACTTC
CASSFNYYEQYF
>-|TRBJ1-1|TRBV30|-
TGTGCCTGGAGCGTACCCCACACAGGGTTGAACACTGAAGCTTTCTTT
CAWSVPHTGLNTEAFF
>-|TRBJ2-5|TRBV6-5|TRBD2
TGTGCCAGCCGGGGACTAGCGGAGCTGGAGACCCAGTACTTC
CASRGLAELETQYF
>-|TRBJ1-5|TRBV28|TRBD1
TGTGCCAGCAGTGAGCACAGGGGGGAACAAGGAGCCCAGCATTTT
CASSEHRGEQGAQHF
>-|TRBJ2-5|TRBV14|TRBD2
TGTGCCAGCACCCGGGGCGGGGGAAAAGAGACCCAGTACTTC
CASTRGGGKETQYF
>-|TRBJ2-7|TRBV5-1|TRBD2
TGCGCCAGCAGCTTGGGGACTAGCCCCACCTACGAGCAGTACTTC
CASSLGTSPTYEQYF
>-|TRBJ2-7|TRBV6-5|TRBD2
TGTGCCAGCAGGGGGACTAGCGGGAACCACGAGCAGTACTTC
CASRGTSGNHEQYF
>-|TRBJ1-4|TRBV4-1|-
TGCGCCAGCAGCCCTCCCCAAGCTGCAACTAATGAAAAACTGTTTTTT
CASSPPQAATNEKLFF
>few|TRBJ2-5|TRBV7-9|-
TGTGCCAGCAGCTTATCGCAGGCCCAGACCCAGTACTTC
CASSLSQAQTQYF
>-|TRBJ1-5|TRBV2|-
TGTGCCAGCAAAGGAACGGGGAATCAGCCCCAGCATTTT
CASKGTGNQPQHF
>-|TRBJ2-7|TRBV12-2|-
TGTGCACCCCTGATAAGACTCCGATACGAGCAGTACTTC
CAPLIRLRYEQYF
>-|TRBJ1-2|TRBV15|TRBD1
TGTGCCACCAGCACCCGGACAGGGCAATATGGCTACACCTTC
CATSTRTGQYGYTF
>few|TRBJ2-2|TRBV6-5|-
TGTGCCAGCAACAAACAGGGCCTTGGCACCGGGGAGCTGTTTTTT
CASNKQGLGTGELFF
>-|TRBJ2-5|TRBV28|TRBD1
TGTGCCAGCAGTTTTGGACAGGGGGCGGGGGTTAGCCAAGAGACCCAGTACTTC
CASSFGQGAGVSQETQYF
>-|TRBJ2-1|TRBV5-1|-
TGCGCCAGCAGCTTGCGGCTAGCCTACAATGAGCAGTTCTTC
CASSLRLAYNEQFF
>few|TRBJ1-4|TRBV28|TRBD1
TGTGCCAGCAGCCGACAGGGAGACAATGAAAAACTGTTTTTT
CASSRQGDNEKLFF
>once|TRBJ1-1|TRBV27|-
TGTGCCAGCAGGACGAGGATGACTGAAGCTTTCTTT
CASRTRMTEAFF
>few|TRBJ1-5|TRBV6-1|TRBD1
TGTGCCAGCAGTGGGGGGACAGGGTATAGCAATCAGCCCCAGCATTTT
CASSGGTGYSNQPQHF
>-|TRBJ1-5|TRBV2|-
TGTGCCAGCAGTGAGCAGGGAGGGAGTCAGCCCCAGCATTTT
CASSEQGGSQPQHF
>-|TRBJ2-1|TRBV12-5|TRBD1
TGTGCTAGTGGTTTAGGCAGGGGGAATGAGCAGTTCTTC
CASGLGRGNEQFF
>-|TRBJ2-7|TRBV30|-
TGTGCCTGGAAGAGGCCTGCCATGTTTGCCTACGAGCAGTACTTC
CAWKRPAMFAYEQYF
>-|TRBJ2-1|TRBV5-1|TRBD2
TGCGCCAGCAGCGATAATCCACTAGCGGGAGGGTTTAGTGAGCAGTTCTTC
CASSDNPLAGGFSEQFF
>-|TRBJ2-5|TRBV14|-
TGTGCCAGCAGCCAAGGAAGACGGGTAGTTGGAGAGACCCAGTACTTC
CASSQGRRVVGETQYF
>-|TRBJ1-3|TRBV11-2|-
TGTGCCAGCAGCACCCGGACATTAATTGGAAACACCATATATTTT
CASSTRTLIGNTIYF
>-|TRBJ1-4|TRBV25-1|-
TGTGCCAGCAGGCCATCCGCGGGGAGGTATAATGAAAAACTGTTTTTT
CASRPSAGRYNEKLFF
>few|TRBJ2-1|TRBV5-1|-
TGCGCCAGCAGCTTGGAACAGACAGGCCTCAGGAGCTCCTACAATGAGCAGTTCTTC
CASSLEQTGLRSSYNEQFF
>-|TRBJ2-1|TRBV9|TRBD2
TGTGCCAGCAGCGTATCTTCCGGGAGGGCGAATGAGCAGTTCTTC
CASSVSSGRANEQFF
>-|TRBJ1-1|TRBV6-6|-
TGTGCCAGCAGTTCGGAGGGTCCTGAAGCTTTCTTT
CASSSEGPEAFF
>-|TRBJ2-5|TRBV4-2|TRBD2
TGTGCCAGCACCGTTACATGGGGACTAGCGGGACAAGAGACCCAGTACTTC
CASTVTWGLAGQETQYF
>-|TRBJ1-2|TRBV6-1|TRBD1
TGTGCCAGCGGACAGGAGCCTAACTATGGCTACACCTTC
CASGQEPNYGYTF
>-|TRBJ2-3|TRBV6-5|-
TGTGCCAGCAGTTACGGTCGGGTCGGGACAGATACGCAGTATTTT
CASSYGRVGTDTQYF
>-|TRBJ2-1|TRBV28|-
TGTGCCAGCAGTTTTGGCGGTCCGGGGAGCAATGAGCAGTTCTTC
CASSFGGPGSNEQFF
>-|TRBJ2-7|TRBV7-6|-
TGTGCCAGCAGCCTCGGGACAAGAGGTGTCGAGCAGTACTTC
CASSLGTRGVEQYF
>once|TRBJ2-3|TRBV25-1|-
TGTGCCAGCAGTGATTTGTTTGGGCCAGATACGCAGTATTTT
CASSDLFGPDTQYF
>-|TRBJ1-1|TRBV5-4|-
TGTGCCAGCAGCTTATGGTTGGGCACACCGAACACTGAAGCTTTCTTT
CASSLWLGTPNTEAFF
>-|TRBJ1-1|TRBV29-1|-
TGCAGCGTCACAGGGACGAAAACTGAAGCTTTCTTT
CSVTGTKTEAFF
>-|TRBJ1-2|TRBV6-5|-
TGTGCCAGCAGGCCCCCGGGATTGGGTGGCTACACCTTC
CASRPPGLGGYTF
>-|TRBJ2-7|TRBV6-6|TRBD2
TGTGCCAGCAGTTACTCCGGGACTAGCGAGACCTACGAGCAGTACTTC
CASSYSGTSETYEQYF
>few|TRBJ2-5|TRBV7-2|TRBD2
TGTGCCAGCAGCTCAAGCGGGAGGGGAGAGACCCAGTACTTC
CASSSSGRGETQYF
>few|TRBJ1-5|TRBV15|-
TGTGCCACCAGCAGCGGAGATCATAGCAATCAGCCCCAGCATTTT
CATSSGDHSNQPQHF
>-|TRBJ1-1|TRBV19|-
TGTGCCAGTACTGGCGAGGGCGGGATGAACACTGAAGCTTTCTTT
CASTGEGGMNTEAFF
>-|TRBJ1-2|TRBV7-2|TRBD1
TGTGCCAGCAGCTCAGGGGGCGGGTATGGCTACACCTTC
CASSSGGGYGYTF
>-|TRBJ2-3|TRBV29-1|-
TGCAGCGTTGGGCGTGTCCTAGGGGCAGATACGCAGTATTTT
CSVGRVLGADTQYF
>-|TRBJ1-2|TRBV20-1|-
TGCAGTGCAGCCCCGGGGAGCTACACCTTC
CSAAPGSYTF
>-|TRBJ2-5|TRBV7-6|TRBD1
TGTGCCAGCAGCTTAGGCTGGGACAGGTGGGAGACCCAGTACTTC
CASSLGWDRWETQYF
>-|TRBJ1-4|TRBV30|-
TGTGCCTGGATCAACCGAGGACAGTCCAATGAAAAACTGTTTTTT
CAWINRGQSNEKLFF